This T cell receptor beta chain was documented in a study of blood T cells in healthy people across ages. With a J-beta primer mix and a sample-barcoded 5' primer, a second PCR ran 7 to 11 cycles. TCRdb itself ran the 5' RACE reads through MiXCR, one entry per CDR3 protein. The sample has 700,000 to 950,000 distinct CDR3 sequences; around 46% are singletons. CDR3 length equals 16 residues. The germline CDR1 and CDR2 sequences are SEHNR and FQNEAQ (reference sequence). V was clipped by 2 bases and J by 0 bases, with 8 bases between them. Individuals who donated were healthy Caucasians from Russia aged about 6 to 100.

The V call is TRBV7-9, the J call TRBJ1-6; no reliable D call. The sequenced sample consisted of blood. The sequence was obtained from an older woman in good health. CDR3 coding DNA: TGTGCCAGCAGCTTATACGGCGGCTCCTATAATTCACCCCTCCACTTT. Protein: CASSLYGGSYNSPLHF.